A selection of T cell receptor beta chains follows, all from one sample in a study of HIV-infected patients and healthy controls. One entry per CDR3 protein results from TCRdb running MiXCR on the 5' RACE reads. This repertoire shows about 64,000 distinct CDR3 sequences, about 19% found once; its top ten account for 1.4% to 1.5%. Material: CD4+ T cells from blood. The receptors here all came from a human donor in good health. CDR3s include the opening cysteine and the closing phenylalanine or tryptophan. Each record gives: V gene, clone size, J gene, D gene, CDR3 protein, CDR3 DNA. The D gene is left open where the match is weak. Clone size is given for some rows only: seen once, a few or many times, or a class if the clone is expanded.

V: TRBV7-9; size: many; J: TRBJ2-5; D: -; CDR3: CASSSSRSAETQYF; DNA: TGTGCCAGCAGCTCTAGCCGAAGTGCGGAGACCCAGTACTTC
V: TRBV7-9; size: few; J: TRBJ1-1; D: TRBD1; CDR3: CASSFTGTGAEAFF; DNA: TGTGCCAGCAGCTTTACCGGGACAGGGGCTGAAGCTTTCTTT
V: TRBV27; size: many; J: TRBJ2-3; D: -; CDR3: CASSQSVGFGTQYF; DNA: TGTGCCAGCAGCCAGAGCGTGGGTTTTGGTACGCAGTATTTT
V: TRBV20-1; size: many; J: TRBJ1-2; D: -; CDR3: CSARIPDSRFNYGYTF; DNA: TGCAGTGCTAGGATTCCGGACAGCCGCTTTAACTATGGCTACACCTTC
V: TRBV12-3/TRBV12-4; size: -; J: TRBJ1-5; D: -; CDR3: CASSLRTDNQPQHF; DNA: TGTGCCAGCAGTCTGAGGACAGACAATCAGCCCCAGCATTTT
V: TRBV30; size: -; J: TRBJ1-5; D: -; CDR3: CAWSSGVHQPQHF; DNA: TGTGCCTGGAGTAGTGGGGTTCATCAGCCCCAGCATTTT
V: TRBV5-1; size: many; J: TRBJ1-1; D: -; CDR3: CASSLRGTEAFF; DNA: TGCGCCAGCAGCTTGAGAGGGACTGAAGCTTTCTTT
V: TRBV19; size: many; J: TRBJ1-1; D: -; CDR3: CASSIGTVPKAFF; DNA: TGTGCCAGTAGTATAGGGACGGTCCCAAAAGCTTTCTTT
V: TRBV18; size: many; J: TRBJ1-5; D: -; CDR3: CASSPGRDLYQPQHF; DNA: TGTGCCAGCTCACCTGGACGGGACTTATATCAGCCCCAGCATTTT
V: TRBV14; size: few; J: TRBJ1-2; D: -; CDR3: CASSPFGGTYGYTF; DNA: TGTGCCAGCAGCCCGTTTGGGGGGACCTATGGCTACACCTTC
V: TRBV11-2; size: few; J: TRBJ2-5; D: -; CDR3: CASSFVTRQETQYF; DNA: TGTGCCAGCAGCTTCGTGACCCGGCAAGAGACCCAGTACTTC
V: TRBV24-1; size: few; J: TRBJ2-5; D: TRBD2; CDR3: CATSDPRSGPLQETQYF; DNA: TGTGCCACCAGTGACCCCCGTAGCGGGCCACTCCAAGAGACCCAGTACTTC
V: TRBV29-1; size: few; J: TRBJ1-1; D: TRBD1; CDR3: CSAATGEFIEAFF; DNA: TGCAGCGCCGCAACAGGGGAATTTATTGAAGCTTTCTTT
V: TRBV7-2; size: -; J: TRBJ1-4; D: -; CDR3: CASSRVPGATNEKLFF; DNA: TGTGCCAGCAGCCGAGTCCCAGGGGCAACTAATGAAAAACTGTTTTTT
V: TRBV5-4; size: few; J: TRBJ2-7; D: -; CDR3: CASSPKLGTDEQYF; DNA: TGTGCCAGCAGCCCGAAACTAGGTACCGACGAGCAGTACTTC
V: TRBV30; size: few; J: TRBJ2-1; D: -; CDR3: CAWSGAVAGVEQFF; DNA: TGTGCCTGGAGTGGGGCAGTCGCAGGAGTTGAGCAGTTCTTC
V: TRBV4-3; size: few; J: TRBJ1-4; D: -; CDR3: CASSHPQAGDEKLFF; DNA: TGCGCCAGCAGCCACCCCCAGGCAGGGGATGAAAAACTGTTTTTT
V: TRBV18; size: many; J: TRBJ2-3; D: -; CDR3: CASSPPSYTDTQYF; DNA: TGTGCCAGCTCACCACCAAGCTACACAGATACGCAGTATTTT
V: TRBV6-1; size: many; J: TRBJ2-5; D: -; CDR3: CASSAPWVRGETQYF; DNA: TGTGCCAGCAGCGCCCCGTGGGTCCGGGGAGAGACCCAGTACTTC
V: TRBV12-3/TRBV12-4; size: few; J: TRBJ1-5; D: -; CDR3: CASSPYWGGGFGSQHF; DNA: TGTGCCAGCAGCCCCTATTGGGGGGGGGGATTCGGTTCCCAGCATTTT
V: TRBV7-9; size: few; J: TRBJ2-1; D: TRBD2; CDR3: CASSLAVGLAGGQFF; DNA: TGTGCCAGCAGCTTAGCGGTGGGACTTGCGGGGGGGCAGTTCTTC
V: TRBV7-2; size: few; J: TRBJ1-1; D: -; CDR3: CASSPESKNTEAFF; DNA: TGTGCCAGCAGCCCAGAATCAAAGAACACTGAAGCTTTCTTT